This TCR beta chain was obtained from a study of blood T cell repertoires in COVID-19. Study context: Both acute and convalescent COVID-19 samples were obtained from the United States, Italy and Spain. From T cells, B-cell-depleted T cells, or PBMCs came the material, which was cDNA or gDNA.

CDR1 LGHNT and CDR2 FRNRAP come from the germline V gene. CDR3 length: 13 residues. Trimming removed 7 bases from V and 4 bases from J, with 13 bases in between. How the authors handled the data: Quantification of nucleated cells was approximated via reference gene primer amplification. TCRdb's copy holds only in-frame clones and misses some; the assay was immunoSEQ multiplex PCR. The DNA gave D and trimming, while V, J and clone size come from that table. The data show under 85,000 clones, roughly four fifths seen once. The receptor was derived from a man aged 50 or older with acute or convalescent COVID-19. This chain links TRBV12-5 with TRBJ1-1; D not certain. Sequencing was performed on peripheral blood. CDR3: CASVLTGATEAFF. CDR3 coding DNA: TGTGCTAGTGTCTTAACGGGTGCCACTGAAGCTTTCTTT.